Shown below are 10 T cell receptor beta chains from a single sample sequenced in a study of T-cell reconstitution after alpha-beta-depleted transplantation in children (TCRdb year 2016). Libraries were prepared through PCR. Data came from an Illumina HiSeq 2500. TCR libraries were prepared with molecular barcoding, using unique molecular identifiers to normalize TCRbeta repertoire quantification. TCRdb reanalyzed the raw reads on its own, using fastp at Q25 for trimming and MiXCR for clone calling, and kept in-frame beta chains. Identical CDR3 protein sequences are pooled into one entry, listed with their most common genes and DNA. Recorded for this sample are roughly 500,000 distinct CDR3 sequences; about 31% of them occurred a single time. Roughly 2.5% of the sample goes to the ten largest clones. This material consisted of PBMCs from the stem cell graft donor, taken from the stem cell graft. Receptor source: a human donor who donated a stem cell graft to a child with aplastic anemia.

The rearrangement joins TRBV20-1 to TRBJ1-4, with a weak D call TRBD1 (6 bases). The CDR3 is 15 residues long. CDR1 and CDR2 (germline): DFQATT, SNEGSKA (reference sequence). Deletions cut 1 base from V and 0 bases from J, with 9 bases between. CDR3 in amino acids: CSARGAGATNEKLFF. As DNA, the CDR3 is TGCAGTGCTAGAGGGGCAGGGGCAACTAATGAAAAACTGTTTTTT.

CDR3 nucleotide sequence: TGTGCCAGCAGTTACTCGACAGGGAACGCTGGAAACACCATATATTTT. It encodes CASSYSTGNAGNTIYF. This rearrangement joins TRBV6-5 to TRBJ1-3; the match to TRBD1 covers 7 bases. Germline V gene lookup returns CDR1 MNHEY and CDR2 SVGAGI. The ends lost 0 bases at V and 2 bases at J; junction bases unmatched: 4. The CDR3 length is 16 residues.

In its sample, this clonotype was seen a few times. The chain carries TRBV7-9 and TRBJ2-3; perhaps TRBD2 as D (6 bases). The CDR3 totals 14 residues. V gave up 3 bases and J gave up 5 bases, with 12 bases separating them. Germline V gives CDR1 SEHNR, CDR2 FQNEAQ (reference sequence). The CDR3 DNA sequence: TGTGCCAGCAGCTTCACTAGCTCTGTAGATACGCAGTATTTT. Translation gives CASSFTSSVDTQYF.

The CDR3 DNA reads as TGTGCCAGCAGCTTCCATGGCGAGGACAGGCACTACGAGCAGTACTTC. Translating gives CASSFHGEDRHYEQYF. The chain has TRBV27 and TRBJ2-7, with 7 nucleotides matching TRBD1. J lost 3 bases, V lost 6 bases, and 14 bases had no gene match. Germline assignment: CDR1 MNHEY and CDR2 SMNVEV (reference sequence). This CDR3 comprises 16 residues.

This clonotype was counted only a few times. This chain uses TRBV11-2 with TRBJ2-5, with unresolved D. Germline V gene lookup returns CDR1 SGHAT and CDR2 FQNNGV. CDR3 length equals 15 residues. Trimming removed 5 bases at V and 5 bases at J, with 18 bases between. CDR3 coding DNA: TGTGCCAGCAGCCCCTTTTATACCGGGTTGGAGACCCAGTACTTC. It encodes CASSPFYTGLETQYF. Drawing the rest from reference TRBV11-2 and TRBJ2-5, the complete variable domain is EAGVAQSPRYKIIEKRQSVAFWCNPISGHATLYWYQQILGQGPKLLIQFQNNGVVDDSQLPKDRFSAERLKGVDSTLKIQPAKLEDSAVYLCASSPFYTGLETQYFGPGTRLLVL.

The V and J genes are TRBV9 and TRBJ1-3, with D possibly TRBD1 on 6 matching bases. The CDR3 runs to 19 residues. Deletions cut 4 bases from V and 0 bases from J, with 23 bases between. Per germline, CDR1 SGDLS and CDR2 YYNGEE. The CDR3 DNA reads TGTGCCAGCAGCCCCCAAGTCGCGGTCATGACAGGCTCTGGAAACACCATATATTTT. Translated, it gives CASSPQVAVMTGSGNTIYF.

This chain joins TRBV30 and TRBJ1-5, with a weak D call TRBD1 (5 bases). Germline V CDR1 and CDR2: GTSNPN, SVGIG (reference sequence). This CDR3 comprises 16 residues. The V and J ends lost 5 bases and 7 bases respectively, with 24 bases between them. This chain's CDR3 is CAWGTRGVGGGQPQHF. The CDR3 bases are TGTGCCTGGGGTACCCGGGGTGTGGGGGGAGGACAGCCCCAGCATTTT.

The chain is built from TRBV7-9 and TRBJ2-7; maybe TRBD1 (6 bases). The germline CDR1 and CDR2 sequences are SEHNR and FQNEAQ (reference sequence). Trimming shortened V by 3 bases and J by 0 bases, and 9 bases separated the two germline ends. The CDR3 is made up of 14 amino acids. CDR3 protein: CASSFGQNSYEQYV. DNA for the CDR3: TGTGCCAGCAGCTTCGGACAGAACTCCTACGAGCAGTACGTC.

This clonotype was seen a few times. This chain's CDR3 is CASSGAPAHEQFF. The CDR3 DNA reads TGTGCCAGCAGCGGGGCCCCGGCCCATGAGCAGTTCTTC. This sequence joins TRBV12-3 or TRBV12-4 and TRBJ2-1; the D call may be TRBD1 or TRBD2 (5 bases each). Trimming stripped 6 bases from V and 8 bases from J, with 14 bases between. The CDR3 sequence is 13 residues long.

This clonotype was seen at least ten times. The rearrangement uses TRBV7-9 and TRBJ1-6, with D possibly matching TRBD1 (5 bases). The CDR3 is made up of 13 amino acids. V lost 5 bases, J lost 10 bases, and 12 bases lay in between. The germline V gene has CDR1 SEHNR and CDR2 FQNEAQ (reference sequence). DNA for the CDR3: TGTGCCAGCAGCCGGGGGGTTGGATCACCCCTCCACTTT. It specifies CASSRGVGSPLHF.